These 24 T cell receptor beta chains came from one sample sequenced in a study of blood T cell repertoires in COVID-19. The repertoire was sequenced with immunoSEQ multiplex PCR; TCRdb's copy has only in-frame clones and lacks some. The sample lists roughly 70,000 clones; 70% to 90% were seen once. Sequencing input: peripheral blood. These receptors were taken from a man aged 70 or older with acute or convalescent COVID-19.

The J gene is TRBJ2-7, the V gene TRBV4-3, with TRBD1 identical over 10 bases. The junction had 8 bases not matched to a gene; V was cut back by 3 bases and J by 3 bases. Germline loops: CDR1 LGHNA, CDR2 YSLEER. CDR3 length: 16 residues. CDR3 in DNA: TGCGCCAGCAGCCATGTAACCGGACAGGGGGTCTACGAGCAGTACTTC. It specifies CASSHVTGQGVYEQYF.

This clone was picked up a small number of times. The rearrangement uses TRBV4-2 and TRBJ2-3; 7 positions agree with TRBD1. Germline V gene lookup returns CDR1 LGHNA and CDR2 YNFKEQ. This CDR3 is 19 amino acids long. V was pared by 1 base and J by 1 base, with 14 bases of the junction left unmatched. Written as DNA, the CDR3 is TGTGCCAGCAGCCAAGGGGATTACAGGGGTAGAGGTCGCACAGATACGCAGTATTTT. It yields the protein CASSQGDYRGRGRTDTQYF.

The V gene is TRBV9, the J gene TRBJ1-2; D gene uncertain. Germline-derived CDR1 and CDR2 are SGDLS and YYNGEE. The germline V and J ends were trimmed by 1 base and 0 bases, with 13 bases remaining between them. CDR3 length: 16 amino acids. DNA for the CDR3: TGTGCCAGCAGCGTATCGCCAGGCCCCTCTAACTATGGCTACACCTTC. Encoded protein: CASSVSPGPSNYGYTF.

V gene TRBV10-3 combines with J gene TRBJ2-3; TRBD2 aligns across 10 bases. After removal of 3 bases from V and 0 bases from J, the junction contained 6 bases not matched to a gene. Germline values: CDR1 ENHRY, CDR2 SYGVKD. The CDR3 has 17 amino acids. The CDR3 loop is CAISDQRGGKSTDTQYF. The CDR3 region has the DNA TGTGCCATCAGTGATCAGCGGGGGGGGAAAAGCACAGATACGCAGTATTTT.

The CDR3 spells CASSLTLTARGGDEQFF. The CDR3 DNA reads TGTGCCAGCAGCTTGACGCTAACCGCGAGAGGGGGCGATGAGCAGTTCTTC. The chain carries TRBV5-8 and TRBJ2-1, with TRBD1 matching over 7 bases. Germline-derived CDR1 and CDR2 are SGHTS and YDEGEE. This CDR3 is 17 amino acids long. V was pared by 1 base and J by 8 bases, with 15 bases of the junction left unmatched. Drawing the rest from reference TRBV5-8 and TRBJ2-1, the complete variable domain is EAGVTQSPTHLIKTRGQQATLRCSPISGHTSVYWYQQALGLGLQFLLWYDEGEERNRGNFPPRFSGRQFPNYSSELNVNALELEDSALYLCASSLTLTARGGDEQFFGPGTRLTVL.

This clone was observed once. The V gene is TRBV18, the J gene TRBJ2-3, with 7 bases that match TRBD1. Germline-derived CDR1 and CDR2 are KGHSH and LQKENI. This CDR3 has 15 residues. V lost 3 bases to trimming and J lost 3 bases; unmatched junction nucleotides: 6. The DNA for the CDR3 is TGTGCCAGCTCACCCTTAGGGGGCCGGACAGATACGCAGTATTTT. This gives the protein CASSPLGGRTDTQYF.

The genes are TRBV7-2 and TRBJ1-2, with D perhaps TRBD1 (6 bases). Deletions cut 6 bases from V and 1 base from J, with 21 bases between. CDR3 length: 17 residues. Germline CDR1 reads SGHTA; CDR2 reads FQGNSA. DNA of the CDR3: TGTGCCAGCAGAGTTCCTATAGGGGGACGGTATAACTATGGCTACACCTTC. It codes for CASRVPIGGRYNYGYTF.

The chain carries TRBV7-2 and TRBJ1-5; TRBD1 aligns across 8 bases. The CDR3 consists of 15 residues. The germline V gene encodes CDR1 SGHTA and CDR2 FQGNSA. The trim removed 0 bases at V and 6 bases at J, leaving 4 bases unmatched. The CDR3 DNA reads as TGTGCCAGCAGCTTAGCGGCAGGGGGCGCTCAGCCCCAGCATTTT. Translation: CASSLAAGGAQPQHF.

The chain uses TRBV4-1 and TRBJ1-2; no clear D. Trimming left V 2 bases short and J 9 bases short, with 13 bases between. Germline V gene data show CDR1 as MGHRA and CDR2 as YSYEKL. This CDR3 is 13 amino acids long. The CDR3 DNA follows: TGCGCCAGCAGCCAAAGCGGGAACTTACGCTACACCTTC. This encodes CASSQSGNLRYTF.

The V call is TRBV19, the J call TRBJ1-5; D gene uncertain. The germline V gene has CDR1 LNHDA and CDR2 SQIVND (reference sequence). The CDR3 is 15 amino acids. V shed 3 bases and J shed 0 bases, with 9 bases lying between them. This chain's CDR3 is CASSIRADSNQPQHF. For the CDR3, the DNA is TGTGCCAGTAGTATCAGAGCGGATAGCAATCAGCCCCAGCATTTT.

This clone was seen more than once but under ten times. The V call is TRBV18, the J call TRBJ1-2, with TRBD1 as a possible D gene (6 bases). Trimming removed 3 bases from V and 4 bases from J, with 15 bases in between. Germline CDR1 and CDR2: KGHSH and LQKENI. This CDR3 is 15 amino acids long. CDR3 in DNA: TGTGCCAGCTCACCGAGGGGGGGAGAAGGCTATGGCTACACCTTC. Its protein is CASSPRGGEGYGYTF.

The rearrangement links TRBV7-9 to TRBJ2-1; 9 bases match TRBD1. In germline, CDR1 is SEHNR, CDR2 FQNEAQ (reference sequence). The J segment lost 0 bases and the V segment lost 5 bases, leaving 5 bases of the junction unmatched. This CDR3 spans 16 amino acids. CDR3 region: CASSPRTGDSYNEQFF. The CDR3 nucleotides are TGTGCCAGCAGCCCAAGGACAGGGGACTCCTACAATGAGCAGTTCTTC.

Only one count was recorded for this clone. The V gene is TRBV20-1, the J gene TRBJ1-1, with 7 nucleotides matching TRBD1. The CDR3 runs to 11 residues. V was clipped by 3 bases and J by 8 bases; unmatched bases: 3. Germline values: CDR1 DFQATT, CDR2 SNEGSKA (reference sequence). The CDR3 reads CSASADREAFF. The DNA of the CDR3 is TGCAGTGCTAGTGCGGACAGGGAAGCTTTCTTT.

This clone was observed at least ten times. The gene calls are TRBV3-1 (or the pseudogene TRBV3-2) and TRBJ1-6, with 7 bases aligning to TRBD1. There are 17 residues in the CDR3. V was pared by 2 bases and J by 9 bases, with 13 bases of the junction left unmatched. From germline, CDR1 is LGHDT and CDR2 YNNKEL (reference sequence). CDR3 DNA: TGTGCCAGCAGCCAAAAATACCGGGACAGCCCTTGTTCACCCCTCCACTTT. Translating it yields CASSQKYRDSPCSPLHF.

The V gene is TRBV15, the J gene TRBJ2-7, with D maybe TRBD2 (5 bases). CDR3 length equals 16 residues. Germline V gene lookup returns CDR1 LNHNV and CDR2 YYDKDF (reference sequence). Trimming stripped 2 bases from V and 2 bases from J, with 16 bases between. CDR3 DNA sequence: TGTGCCACCAGCAGATCCACACTAGGGCCACCCTACGAGCAGTACTTC. Its protein is CATSRSTLGPPYEQYF.

The CDR3 DNA follows: TGTGCCAGCAGCGTCAGGCCAGTCTCTGGAAACACCATATATTTT. Translation gives CASSVRPVSGNTIYF. This chain uses TRBV9 with TRBJ1-3, with D unclear. Deletions cut 2 bases from V and 0 bases from J, with 9 bases between. The CDR3 contains 15 residues. From germline, CDR1 is SGDLS and CDR2 YYNGEE.

This chain connects TRBV5-1 to TRBJ2-3; 8 nucleotides align to TRBD2. This CDR3 has 17 residues. The J segment lost 4 bases and the V segment lost 6 bases, leaving 16 bases of the junction unmatched. CDR1 and CDR2 from the germline V gene are SGHRS and YFSETQ. CDR3 loop: CASKPNPNGGVADTQYF. As DNA, the CDR3 is TGCGCCAGCAAACCCAACCCTAACGGGGGGGTCGCAGATACGCAGTATTTT.

This chain joins TRBV19 and TRBJ2-3; the D is unclear. Germline loops: CDR1 LNHDA, CDR2 SQIVND (reference sequence). The germline V and J ends were trimmed by 3 bases and 7 bases, with 11 bases remaining between them. The CDR3 loop spans 13 amino acids. This CDR3 is CASSIAGSNTQYF. Here the CDR3 DNA reads TGTGCCAGTAGTATCGCCGGGTCGAATACGCAGTATTTT.

The chain recombines TRBV27 with TRBJ1-2, with D unresolved. V was pared by 0 bases and J by 7 bases, with 9 bases between. The germline CDR1 and CDR2 sequences are MNHEY and SMNVEV (reference sequence). The CDR3 is 13 residues long. CDR3 sequence: CASSLSPSVGYTF. In nucleotides, the CDR3 is TGTGCCAGCAGTTTATCGCCGAGCGTTGGCTACACCTTC.

J is TRBJ1-5 and V is TRBV7-3, with no clear D. V dropped 4 bases and J dropped 6 bases, with 10 bases sitting between them. Germline loops: CDR1 SGHTA, CDR2 FQGTGA. The CDR3 is made up of 13 amino acids. CDR3 amino acids: CASSSDGGQPQHF. The CDR3 DNA reads TGTGCCAGCAGCTCCGATGGCGGTCAGCCCCAGCATTTT.

The chain carries TRBV2 and TRBJ2-6; D may be TRBD2 (5 bases). Trimming cost V 7 bases and J 1 base, with 11 bases left between them. The CDR3 totals 15 residues. Germline lookup yields CDR1 SNHLY and CDR2 FYNNEI. CDR3 protein: CASKRDVSGANVLTF. CDR3 nucleotide sequence: TGTGCCAGCAAACGGGATGTATCTGGGGCCAACGTCCTGACTTTC.

The gene calls are TRBV6-2 or TRBV6-3 and TRBJ2-5; no clear D. The V end lost 5 bases, the J end lost 3 bases, and 16 bases lay between the germline ends. This CDR3 is built from 15 residues. Germline V gene sequence: CDR1 MNHEY, CDR2 SVGEGT. Here the CDR3 DNA reads TGTGCCAGCAGTACCGACTGGCCCCTGGAAGAGACCCAGTACTTC. Amino acid sequence: CASSTDWPLEETQYF.

The V gene is TRBV18, the J gene TRBJ2-7; 7 nucleotides line up with TRBD1. Trimming at V came to 3 bases and at J to 8 bases, leaving 7 bases not matched to a gene. There are 13 residues in the CDR3. Germline V gene data show CDR1 as KGHSH and CDR2 as LQKENI. The CDR3 DNA reads TGTGCCAGCTCACCCTTAGGACAGGACCAGCAGTACTTC. Translating gives CASSPLGQDQQYF.

The rearrangement joins TRBV7-5 to TRBJ2-1; the table's TRBD2 call for D was not verified on the DNA. TRBV7-5 is assigned pseudogene status. This CDR3 has 15 amino acids. DNA of the CDR3: TGTGTCAGAAGCGGTCAAGCTAGCTTGGGGAATGAGCAGTTCTTC. Protein product: CVRSGQASLGNEQFF.